The 22 T cell receptor beta chains below all came from one sample that was sequenced in a study of cytomegalovirus exposure and HLA in healthy donors. The PCR ran on 60 Vbeta and 13 Jbeta primers. Measured with immunoSEQ multiplex PCR; TCRdb has only the in-frame clones, and not every one. The table has approximately 44,000 clones, about 84% seen once. The specimen was PBMCs. These receptors all come from a man aged 45-65 years in good health and CMV-seronegative.

This chain uses TRBV28 with TRBJ1-1; a possible D gene is TRBD1 (5 bases). The CDR3 is made up of 12 amino acids. The germline V gene has CDR1 MDHEN and CDR2 SYDVKM. V was shortened by 3 bases and J by 4 bases, with 6 bases between the two germline ends. The CDR3 nucleotides read TGTGCCAGCAGTTTCGGGGGCACTGAAGCTTTCTTT. Its translation is CASSFGGTEAFF.

The rearrangement joins TRBV28 to TRBJ2-7; TRBD1 might be the D (6 bases). Germline CDR1 MDHEN, CDR2 SYDVKM. V dropped 5 bases and J dropped 1 base, with 21 bases sitting between them. This CDR3 has 17 amino acids. The chain's CDR3 is CASSAAGAVSFSYEQYF. CDR3 DNA sequence: TGTGCCAGCAGTGCTGCAGGGGCCGTATCATTTTCCTACGAGCAGTACTTC.

V gene TRBV10-3 combines with J gene TRBJ2-5; 8 positions agree with TRBD2. Looked up from germline, CDR1 is ENHRY and CDR2 is SYGVKD. Germline trimming cut 3 bases from V and 5 bases from J; bases unmatched to any gene: 5. This CDR3 is 14 amino acids long. The CDR3 region is CAISDGGGGETQYF. The CDR3 nucleotides read TGTGCCATCAGTGACGGGGGGGGCGGGGAGACCCAGTACTTC.

The V and J genes are TRBV6-5 and TRBJ1-1; TRBD1 matches 8 bases. This CDR3 has 13 residues. Germline V CDR1 and CDR2: MNHEY, SVGAGI. The V gene end was trimmed by 4 bases and the J gene end by 10 bases; junction bases not matched to a gene: 8. Here the CDR3 DNA reads TGTGCCAGCAGTTCCCGCTCAGGGGGCTCAGCTTTCTTT. Its protein is CASSSRSGGSAFF.

The chain joins TRBV4-3 to TRBJ2-2; no clear D gene. Per the germline V gene, CDR1 is LGHNA and CDR2 is YSLEER. Trimming took 0 bases from V and 6 from J, leaving 11 bases between them. The length of the CDR3 is 15 residues. In nucleotides, the CDR3 is TGCGCCAGCAGCCAAGACCAACGAGTCCCCGGGGAGCTGTTTTTT. Translated, it gives CASSQDQRVPGELFF.

This chain links TRBV4-2 with TRBJ2-7; possibly TRBD1 for D (5 bases). CDR3 length equals 16 residues. The V end lost 7 bases, the J end lost 6 bases, and 25 bases lay between the germline ends. The germline gives CDR1 LGHNA, CDR2 YNFKEQ. The CDR3 DNA reads TGTGCCAGCACTAAAGCTCTTGGACAAGGTCTAGGCGAGCAGTACTTC. Its translation is CASTKALGQGLGEQYF.

The chain combines TRBV5-1 with TRBJ2-5, with TRBD2 identical over 9 bases. Germline lookup yields CDR1 SGHRS and CDR2 YFSETQ. CDR3 length equals 14 residues. The V segment lost 4 bases and the J segment 3 bases; nucleotides outside the gene matches: 4. The CDR3 spells CASSRLAGEETQYF. The DNA of the CDR3 is TGCGCCAGCAGCCGATTAGCGGGGGAAGAGACCCAGTACTTC.

The rearrangement joins TRBV27 to TRBJ2-3, with TRBD2 as a possible D gene (6 bases). V lost 7 bases and J 2 bases, leaving 10 bases between the germline ends. The CDR3 spans 13 residues. The germline CDR1 and CDR2 sequences are MNHEY and SMNVEV (reference sequence). This chain's CDR3 is CASNTGDTDTQYF. CDR3 nucleotide sequence: TGTGCCAGCAATACGGGAGACACAGATACGCAGTATTTT.

The rearrangement joins TRBV25-1 to TRBJ1-1, with 8 bases that match TRBD1. J was trimmed by 8 bases and V by 8 bases; bases with no gene match: 10. CDR1 and CDR2 (germline): MGHDK, SYGVNS. CDR3 length equals 13 residues. The CDR3 region has the DNA TGTGCCAGCCGAGGCAGGGGGCTAGGGGAAGCTTTCTTT. Translated, it gives CASRGRGLGEAFF.

This clone was recorded only once. The V gene is TRBV6-5, the J gene TRBJ2-1, with D perhaps TRBD1 (5 bases). The V end was cut by 6 bases, the J end by 5 bases, with 17 bases between. The CDR3 consists of 15 residues. CDR1 is MNHEY, CDR2 SVGAGI, per germline. In DNA form, the CDR3 reads TGTGCCAGCAGACATACAGGTGTCTCGAACAATGAGCAGTTCTTC. Translation gives CASRHTGVSNNEQFF.

In nucleotides, the CDR3 is TGTGCCAGTAGTACTCTAGGGGGAGGGGAGCTGTTTTTT. Its translation is CASSTLGGGELFF. The J gene is TRBJ2-2, the V gene TRBV19; TRBD1 might be the D (6 bases). CDR3 length: 13 residues. The V end lost 4 bases, the J end lost 8 bases, and 11 bases lay between the germline ends. CDR1 LNHDA and CDR2 SQIVND come from the germline V gene (reference sequence).

The genes are TRBV9 and TRBJ1-1; D is possibly TRBD1 (5 bases). Germline lookup yields CDR1 SGDLS and CDR2 YYNGEE. Trimming left V 4 bases short and J 1 base short, with 17 bases between. CDR3 length: 16 residues. This chain's CDR3 is CASSPEGTIGNTEAFF. CDR3 DNA sequence: TGTGCCAGCAGCCCCGAAGGGACTATCGGGAACACTGAAGCTTTCTTT.

The rearrangement links TRBV4-1 to TRBJ2-1; 10 bases are shared with TRBD2. The germline CDR1 and CDR2 sequences are MGHRA and YSYEKL. This CDR3 spans 15 amino acids. J gave up 8 bases and V 7 bases, and 11 bases lay outside the gene matches. CDR3 DNA: TGCGCCAGCACACTGTCAAGCGGGAGGGCCTATGAGCAGTTCTTC. It codes for CASTLSSGRAYEQFF.

Only a few counts were recorded for this clone. The chain has TRBV5-4 and TRBJ1-4; the D gene is possibly TRBD1 (6 bases). Trimming stripped 4 bases from V and 5 bases from J, with 15 bases between. Germline V gene sequence: CDR1 SGHNT, CDR2 YYREEE (reference sequence). There are 15 residues in the CDR3. The CDR3 nucleotides read TGTGCCAGCAGCCCCTGGGGGACACAGAATGAAAAACTGTTTTTT. Translated, it gives CASSPWGTQNEKLFF.

V and J are TRBV28 and TRBJ1-3; D is possibly TRBD1 (6 bases). The V end lost 3 bases, the J end lost 4 bases, and 13 bases lay between the germline ends. From germline, CDR1 is MDHEN and CDR2 SYDVKM. The CDR3 sequence is 15 residues long. The CDR3 loop is CASSFPGAGGNTIYF. The CDR3 nucleotides read TGTGCCAGCAGTTTTCCAGGGGCCGGGGGAAACACCATATATTTT.

The V gene is TRBV18, the J gene TRBJ2-7, with 7 bases fitting TRBD1. V lost 5 bases, J lost 5 bases, and 15 bases stayed unmatched. This CDR3 region has 16 residues. The germline gives CDR1 KGHSH, CDR2 LQKENI. As DNA, the CDR3 is TGTGCCAGCTCAACGACACAGGGGCAGGGTGGGAACGAGCAGTACTTC. Translated, it gives CASSTTQGQGGNEQYF.

The rearrangement uses TRBV7-9 and TRBJ1-2, with TRBD1 matching over 8 bases. The CDR3 totals 17 residues. V lost 3 bases to trimming and J lost 3 bases; unmatched junction nucleotides: 12. The V gene's germline CDR1 is SEHNR and CDR2 FQNEAQ (reference sequence). CDR3 loop: CASSLGFLAGGDYGYTF. DNA for the CDR3: TGTGCCAGCAGCTTGGGGTTTCTAGCAGGGGGCGACTATGGCTACACCTTC.

The genes are TRBV9 and TRBJ2-5, with D possibly being TRBD2 (5 bases). V lost 7 bases and J 1 base, leaving 14 bases between the germline ends. Germline CDR1 and CDR2: SGDLS and YYNGEE. The CDR3 has 14 residues. CDR3 nucleotides: TGTGCCAGCGCGGGTTCCGGAACCCAAGAGACCCAGTACTTC. Translating it yields CASAGSGTQETQYF.

About this clone: The junction does not match germline at one end; this may be a read error. The chain uses TRBV7-9 and TRBJ2-7; D gene unclear. The CDR3 sequence is 13 residues long. Germline V lookup: CDR1 SEHNR, CDR2 FQNEAQ (reference sequence). DNA of the CDR3: TGTTCCAGCAGCTTAGAGGTCTCTAGGGAGCAGTACTTC. This sequence encodes CSSSLEVSREQYF.

The chain combines TRBV29-1 with TRBJ1-6, with no clear D. CDR1 SQVTM and CDR2 ANQGSEA come from the germline V gene. The CDR3 extends over 13 amino acids. Trimming shortened V by 5 bases and J by 9 bases, and 14 bases separated the two germline ends. The CDR3 sequence is CSVSLSLGSPLHF. DNA for the CDR3: TGCAGCGTTTCACTATCTCTGGGTTCACCCCTCCACTTT.

The count of this clone is one. The chain carries TRBV21-1 and TRBJ1-1; no check of the table's D call, TRBD1, against the DNA was made. TRBV21-1 is shown as a pseudogene. The CDR3 consists of 11 residues. The DNA of the CDR3 is TGTGCCAGCAGAGACAGGTCTGAAGCTTTCTTT. Translating it yields CASRDRSEAFF.

The chain employs TRBV4-1 and TRBJ1-5; no reliable D call. Trimming removed 4 bases at V and 3 bases at J, with 16 bases between. Germline V lookup: CDR1 MGHRA, CDR2 YSYEKL. The CDR3 is made up of 16 amino acids. The CDR3 sequence: CASSPSPRQYNQPQHF. In DNA, the CDR3 is TGCGCCAGCAGCCCGAGTCCACGACAATACAATCAGCCCCAGCATTTT.